These T cell receptor beta chains were read from a single sample in a study of CD8+ T cells in alopecia areata. The table came from immunoSEQ multiplex PCR; TCRdb's copy has only in-frame clones and leaves some out. The sample consists of 270,000 or so clones, 58% of them appearing once. The material was CD4+ T cells sorted from blood, obtained at week 24, from a patient treated with tofacitinib. The origin of the receptors is a human donor with alopecia areata. Both conserved end residues are part of each CDR3. D genes are given only for firm matches.

TRBD1	TRBV27	TRBJ2-7	CASSTQGAEQYF
NA	TRBV7-2	TRBJ1-5	CASSFDGGWEGEPQHF
TRBD2	TRBV7-7	TRBJ2-5	CASSQAGLGETQYF
NA	TRBV28	TRBJ2-7	CASSFGLTYEQYF
NA	TRBV5-4	TRBJ2-1	CASSLDMEYNEQFF
NA	TRBV29-1	TRBJ2-5	CSVEAGARETQYF
NA	TRBV6-5	TRBJ1-2	CASRRGQNYGYTF
TRBD2	TRBV27	TRBJ2-3	CASSLKLAGDPDTQYF
NA	TRBV5-6	TRBJ2-5	CASSFRWETQYF
NA	TRBV29-1	TRBJ1-4	CSVDGGNEKLFF
NA	TRBV6-5	TRBJ2-5	CASSYSGSQETQYF
NA	TRBV29-1	TRBJ2-3	CSVGGRSTDTQYF
NA	TRBV28	TRBJ1-1	CASSLPRGTTEAFF
TRBD2	TRBV5-4	TRBJ2-1	CASTSGGSSYNEQFF
TRBD2	TRBV5-1	TRBJ2-1	CASSLRVGRGSYNEQFF
TRBD1	TRBV7-9	TRBJ1-1	CASSSGQGEAFF
NA	TRBV30	TRBJ2-5	CAWSVGSGGETQYF
NA	TRBV6-5	TRBJ2-3	CASSRSGLTDTQYF
NA	TRBV5-4	TRBJ2-3	CASSPQGGEDTQYF
TRBD1	TRBV4-3	TRBJ2-7	CASSQEGYRGYEQYF
NA	TRBV20-1	TRBJ2-3	CSASSTDTQYF
TRBD1	TRBV4-2	TRBJ1-2	CASSRLGQNYGYTF
TRBD1	TRBV5-1	TRBJ1-4	CASSLQGTATNEKLFF
NA	TRBV30	TRBJ1-6	CAWSRDWARSNSPLHF
NA	TRBV14	TRBJ1-2	CASSQSSNYGYTF
NA	TRBV6-1	TRBJ1-2	CASSERVYGYTF
TRBD1	TRBV7-2	TRBJ1-5	CASSLALDRGNQPQHF
TRBD1	TRBV27	TRBJ1-3	CASKLGTASGNTIYF
NA	TRBV30	TRBJ1-6	CACSRSLSYNSPLHF
TRBD2	TRBV10-3	TRBJ2-1	CATLPGLGYNEQFF
NA	TRBV7-8	TRBJ2-3	CASSSLAGTSTDTQYF
NA	TRBV14	TRBJ1-2	CASSLSRLSQVHNYGYTF
NA	TRBV28	TRBJ2-5	CASSKETQYF
TRBD1	TRBV25-1	TRBJ1-2	CASSESGQTNYGYTF
NA	TRBV30	TRBJ2-6	CAWRGEGGANVLTF
NA	TRBV21-1	TRBJ2-2	CASSMADPSGELFF
NA	TRBV7-2	TRBJ2-5	CASTRSTIQETQYF
TRBD2	TRBV29-1	TRBJ2-3	CSAQRGSSDTQYF
NA	TRBV29-1	TRBJ1-2	CSVDRQGTYGYTF
NA	TRBV4-1	TRBJ1-1	CASSQNQGPQAFF
NA	TRBV25-1	TRBJ1-2	CASSEYSGQFYGYTF
TRBD1	TRBV28	TRBJ2-7	CASSASGGYSIMWREQYF